This T cell receptor (beta chain) was retrieved from a study of shared clonotypes between healthy human individuals. Looking at the study overall: Every donor yielded three CD4 naive, three CD4 memory, two CD8 naive and one CD8 memory plate.

Researchers divided each subset's genomic DNA evenly across several immunoSEQ plates. In the authors' methods: ImmunoSEQ output held junction-only sequences without quality scores, so filtering differed. Produced via immunoSEQ multiplex PCR; TCRdb's table is partial and in-frame only. For V, J and clone size, that table is used; D and trimming come from the DNA. The sample comprises 1,500,000 or so clones, approximately 98.5% of which are singletons, and roughly 0.36% rests with the top ten. V dropped 2 bases and J dropped 7; count of bases not matched to a gene: 9. Germline assignment: CDR1 MNHEY and CDR2 SVGAGI. The CDR3 sequence is 16 residues long. Study donors comprised healthy, HIV-negative adults devoid of recent acute infection or vaccination.

Sequences were obtained from naive CD4+ T cells sorted from blood. Stated subset: CD45RA+ positively selected. This clonotype originated in a man aged 30 to 39 in good health. This chain uses TRBV6-5 with TRBJ2-2; 8 nucleotides agree with TRBD1. This CDR3 reads CASSYEGQGVDGELFF. CDR3 coding DNA: TGTGCCAGCAGTTACGAAGGACAGGGAGTCGACGGGGAGCTGTTTTTT.